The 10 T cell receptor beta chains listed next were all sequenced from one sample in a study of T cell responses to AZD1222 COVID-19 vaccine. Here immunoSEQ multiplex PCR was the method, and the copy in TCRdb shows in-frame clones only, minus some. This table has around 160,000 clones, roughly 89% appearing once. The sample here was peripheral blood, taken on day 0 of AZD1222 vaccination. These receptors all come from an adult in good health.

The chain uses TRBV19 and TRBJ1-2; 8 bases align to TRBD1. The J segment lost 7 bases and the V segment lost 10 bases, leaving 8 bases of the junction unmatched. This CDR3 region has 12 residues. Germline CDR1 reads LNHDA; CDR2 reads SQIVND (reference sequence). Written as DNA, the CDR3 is TGTGCCACCGCGACAGGGGTTGGTGGCTACACCTTC. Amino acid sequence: CATATGVGGYTF. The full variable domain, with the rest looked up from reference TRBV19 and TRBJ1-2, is DGGITQSPKYLFRKEGQNVTLSCEQNLNHDAMYWYRQDPGQGLRLIYYSQIVNDFQKGDIAEGYSVSREKKESFPLTVTSAQKNPTAFYLCATATGVGGYTFGSGTRLTVV.

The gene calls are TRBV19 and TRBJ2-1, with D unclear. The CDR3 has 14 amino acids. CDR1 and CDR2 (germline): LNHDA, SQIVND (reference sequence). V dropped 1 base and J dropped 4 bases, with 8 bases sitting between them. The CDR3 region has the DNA TGTGCCAGTAGTATAGGTAACTTATACAATGAGCAGTTCTTC. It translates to CASSIGNLYNEQFF.

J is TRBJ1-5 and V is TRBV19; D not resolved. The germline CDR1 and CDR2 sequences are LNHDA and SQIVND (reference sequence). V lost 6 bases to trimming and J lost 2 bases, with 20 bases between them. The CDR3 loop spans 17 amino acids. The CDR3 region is CASRLLEGGGGNQPQHF. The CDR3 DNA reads TGTGCCAGTAGGCTATTGGAGGGCGGAGGTGGCAATCAGCCCCAGCATTTT.

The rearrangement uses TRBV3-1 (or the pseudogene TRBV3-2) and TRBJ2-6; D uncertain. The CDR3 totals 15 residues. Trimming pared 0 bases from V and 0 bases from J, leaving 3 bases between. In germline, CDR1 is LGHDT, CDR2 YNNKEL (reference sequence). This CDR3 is CASSQDHSGANVLTF. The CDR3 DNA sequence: TGTGCCAGCAGCCAAGATCACTCTGGGGCCAACGTCCTGACTTTC.

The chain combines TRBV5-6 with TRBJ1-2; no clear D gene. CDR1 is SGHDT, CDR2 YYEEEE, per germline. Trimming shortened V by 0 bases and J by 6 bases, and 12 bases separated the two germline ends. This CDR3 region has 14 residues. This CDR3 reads CASSLGRRGNGYTF. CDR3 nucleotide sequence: TGTGCCAGCAGCTTGGGGCGAAGAGGTAATGGCTACACCTTC.

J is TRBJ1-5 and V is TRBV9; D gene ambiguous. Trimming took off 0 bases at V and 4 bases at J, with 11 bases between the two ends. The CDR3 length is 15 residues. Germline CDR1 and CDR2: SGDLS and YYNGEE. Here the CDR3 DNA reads TGTGCCAGCAGCGTAGGATTGGGGTATAATCAGCCCCAGCATTTT. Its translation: CASSVGLGYNQPQHF.

The CDR3 DNA follows: TGCGCCAGCAGTCAATCGACGGGCCGGACAGGCCACGGGGGCACTGAAGCTTTCTTT. Protein product: CASSQSTGRTGHGGTEAFF. The chain couples TRBV23-1 to TRBJ1-1, with 7 bases matching TRBD1. TRBV23-1 falls under the ORF class, with uncertain function. The CDR3 contains 19 residues. With V trimmed by 0 bases and J by 4 bases, 17 bases remained unmatched.

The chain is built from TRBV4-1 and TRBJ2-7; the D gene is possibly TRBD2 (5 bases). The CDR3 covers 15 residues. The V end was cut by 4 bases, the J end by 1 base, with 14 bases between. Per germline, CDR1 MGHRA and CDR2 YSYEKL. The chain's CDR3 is CASSPSVAISYEQYF. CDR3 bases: TGCGCCAGCAGCCCTTCGGTAGCGATTTCCTACGAGCAGTACTTC.

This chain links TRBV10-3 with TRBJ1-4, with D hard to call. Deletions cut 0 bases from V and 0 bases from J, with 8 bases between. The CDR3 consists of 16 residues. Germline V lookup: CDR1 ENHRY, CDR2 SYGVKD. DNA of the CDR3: TGTGCCATCAGTGAGTCGCCGGGCGCAACTAATGAAAAACTGTTTTTT. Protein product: CAISESPGATNEKLFF.

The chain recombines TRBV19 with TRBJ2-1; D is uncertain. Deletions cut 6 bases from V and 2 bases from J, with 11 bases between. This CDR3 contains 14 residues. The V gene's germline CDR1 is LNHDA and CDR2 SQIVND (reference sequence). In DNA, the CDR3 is TGTGCCAGTAGCGAGCCCGCGGCCTACAATGAGCAGTTCTTC. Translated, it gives CASSEPAAYNEQFF.